A single T cell receptor (beta chain) is shown here with its context. This clone occurred a few times. Its antigen is unknown. No per-base quality is available; no much larger clone lies one base away. The cohort was made up of 500 to 800 healthy bone marrow donors. At the time of sampling, all cohort members were nominally healthy, though unrecorded immune exposures were likely present. The donor was CMV seronegative and belonged to the group of more than 300 seronegative cohort members. Each donor provided a peripheral blood sample, and peripheral blood mononuclear cells were used for TCR beta sequencing. Genomic DNA extraction from the blood cell samples was performed with the Qiagen DNeasy Blood Extraction Kit. There are 17 amino acids in the CDR3, from cysteine to phenylalanine inclusive. Of the read, only the CDR3 DNA is kept; its 51 bases are in frame from base 1. CDR1 LNHDA and CDR2 SQIVND are derived from the germline V gene (reference sequence). The germline V end is reduced by 5 bases and the J end by 2 bases; junction bases left unmatched: 12.

The library was built by means of the immunoSEQ multiplex PCR assay. For the multiplex PCR, a mixture combining 60 forward primers for TCR Vbeta segments and 13 reverse primers for TCR Jbeta segments was used. The CDR3 region of rearranged TCR beta genes was amplified from genomic DNA by a multiplex PCR assay. The amplified TCR beta libraries were sequenced on the Illumina HiSeq System as 87-base-pair reads. Per the source publication's procedure: In a later analysis, tens of millions of unique TCR beta chains were counted across the 500 to 850 repertoires, and roughly 10 million of these chains were shared by at least two donors. Raw reads were error-corrected and collapsed into unique sequences with a nearest-neighbor algorithm that merged closely related sequences to remove PCR and sequencing errors. Alignment of CDR3 sequences to IMGT reference sequences was used to assign V, D and J gene segments. For a sequence to be retained, a match of at least six nucleotides to both a V gene segment and a J gene segment was required. Rearrangements were called productive when the CDR3 lacked stop codons and stayed in frame with V and J; all others were non-productive. CDR3 was defined by IMGT convention, running from the second conserved V-encoded cysteine to the conserved J-encoded phenylalanine. Sequences without an unambiguous match to a single V gene segment were excluded from the earlier analysis of several hundred of the donors. An earlier analysis of 587 of the donors classified V segments as functional when productive rearrangements were above 56.7% and as segregating when the standard deviation between donors was above 5%. A statistical classification framework was built for diagnosing cytomegalovirus status from the catalog of TCR beta chain sequences. V and J gene assignment, in a later analysis, came from comparing TCR nucleotide sequences with IMGT/GENE-DB human TR gene sequences. The TCRdist pipeline was used in a later analysis to assign CDR3 sequences and most-parsimonious VDJ recombination scenarios. In a later analysis, each TCR beta chain was defined by its CDR3 amino acid sequence together with its V-gene family, and reads lacking a unique V-gene family were excluded. As a way to deal with suspected cross-contamination and a sequencing artifact, a later analysis dropped 640 or so nucleotide sequences that were highly shared and had low generation probability. In a later analysis, a clonal expansion index was calculated for each public chain from normalized within-repertoire ranks of inferred template counts. In a later analysis, generation probabilities were computed using a VDJ recombination model fitted to out-of-frame rearrangements, and the results were checked against IGoR. A later analysis scored TCR-TCR, TCR-HLA and TCR-CMV co-occurrence with hypergeometric tests, applying a repertoire-size bias correction to TCR pairs. In a later analysis, false discovery rates were estimated by permuting HLA or CMV assignments 20 times. A later analysis grouped co-occurring TCRs with DBSCAN, adding TCRdist sequence similarity when clustering within HLA-allele-positive subsets. Repertoires with fewer than 30,000 or more than 120,000 public chains, plus five repertoires with anomalous nucleotide sharing, were excluded from co-occurrence clustering. This is the immuneACCESS table as TCRdb keeps it, with only in-frame sequences that have V and J called. A part of the clones is gone; compared with another copy, unresolved V genes explain less than half, and the rest is unexplained. V and J calls and clone size follow that table, whereas D and trimming were derived from the DNA. Recorded for this sample are under 150,000 clones; roughly 80% of them occurred a single time. Approximately 5.1% of the sample is in the top ten clones.

The data were obtained in a study of cytomegalovirus exposure and HLA in healthy donors (dated by TCRdb to about 2017). For the study in its entirety: In an earlier analysis of fewer than 750 of the donors, about 260 Gb of sequence data and 120 million or so unique TCR beta sequences from roughly 190 million T cells were reported. Rather than drawing on any new phenotypic data, the later analysis identified candidate immune exposures from TCR beta sequences and the way those sequences occurred across donors. A handful of DR-DQ haplotypes were handled as single units for association and clustering because linkage in the cohort was strong. All discovery cohort repertoires had been generated using a single sequencing platform. The number of typed donors differed by locus: about 620-630 for A, B, C, DRB1 and DQB1; some 540 for DQA1; about 600 for DPA1; and roughly 490 for DPB1. Class I and class II HLA loci were covered by the typing at four-digit resolution. Among about 370 genotyped donors of the cohort, an average of roughly 230,000 unique TCR beta nucleotide sequences was sequenced per donor, of which approximately 19% were non-productive. The study aimed to test whether signatures of past pathogen exposure could be identified by cataloging public T cell receptors. Of the 350 to 400 genotyped donors, around 81% fell in the genetic ancestry cluster associated with self-reported Caucasian donors. In addition to the first cohort of roughly 670 subjects, a separate validation cohort of approximately 130 different subjects was used. To predict cytomegalovirus infection status, the study combined high-throughput TCR immunosequencing, statistical association of individual TCRs with disease status, and machine learning. A later genetic analysis took genome-wide SNP genotypes for about 65% of the 666 donors and used that subset as a discovery cohort. Donor age, sex, ethnicity and CMV serostatus were collected together with the repertoire data. The study profiled the T cell repertoires of 500 to 800 subjects by immunosequencing and related them to cytomegalovirus serostatus. An early release covering roughly 600 HLA-typed donors comprised around 300 gigabases of sequencing data and tens of millions of unique TCR sequences. A later analysis re-analyzed previously published TCR beta repertoires from 660 or so donors and added high-resolution HLA genotyping to study TCR occurrence patterns. To decide whether each TCR beta V gene segment behaved as functional or pseudogenic, an earlier analysis of some 540 of the donors relied on high-throughput TCR beta sequencing.

What the work shows at the level of the full study, not this receptor alone: In a later analysis, TCR association rates were found to vary across HLA loci, with the most associated TCRs seen for DRB1 alleles and the fewest for HLA-C alleles. Because HLA typing was missing for some donors at each locus, association tests included only the typed subset. Compared with equally common non-associated chains, HLA-associated TCR beta chains in a later analysis were more clonally expanded and had lower generation probabilities. A later genetic analysis associated a missense DCLRE1C variant with V-gene and J-gene trimming of TCR beta chains, and an independent cohort replicated the association. Assigning TCR associations to individual alleles was difficult when HLA alleles, especially DR and DQ, strongly co-occurred. An earlier analysis of roughly 570 of the donors showed that most TCR beta V segments appeared in productive rearrangements either about 87% or about 30% of the time, which broadly matched IMGT annotations. In this cohort, only TCR beta chains were sequenced, and detectable features were limited by the absence of alpha or paired-chain data. A further reported finding was that TCR beta sequences accurately predicted the HLA-A and HLA-B alleles for most subjects in the first cohort. A later analysis reported that several top co-occurrence clusters appeared linked to parvovirus B19, influenza, CMV and Epstein-Barr virus. In a later genetic analysis, fewer N-insertions in productive TCRs were reported among donors in an Asian-associated ancestry cluster than the approximately 630-donor mean. The 87-base-pair reads could not distinguish some IMGT-functional V segments, including TRBV6-2 and TRBV6-3, so those segments were excluded. Across donors, most TCR sequences were observed very rarely, whereas some public TCRs were present in many individuals. Specific HLA alleles were associated with 18,000 or so TCR beta sequences at a false discovery rate of 0.05 in a later analysis. In the study, approximately 160 TCR beta chains were listed as associated with cytomegalovirus. Cytomegalovirus status was reported to be diagnosed by the classifier with high specificity and sensitivity in both the original and validation cohorts. Because counts were too low, seventeen rarely observed V segments, including chromosome 9 orphons, were left out of the earlier analysis of roughly 600 of the donors. For the cohort, immune exposure information was limited to CMV serostatus. Most CMV-associated TCR beta chains appeared to be HLA-restricted in a later analysis, and the HLA associations seemed to be driven largely by CMV exposure. Presence/absence analyses assumed roughly uniform sequencing depth across donors, an assumption that may not hold. According to the authors, the approach could potentially be generalized to other disease states and immunological phenotypes. Correlated functional status among segregating V segments might reflect linkage disequilibrium, but an unknown experimental factor could not be ruled out. A cluster of highly shared sequence variants was judged likely to be a technical artifact of the sequencing pipeline. In vitro tests confirmed that three of the cytomegalovirus-associated TCR beta chains recognize cytomegalovirus antigens.

This TCR derives from a male donor in good health and CMV-seronegative. The V and J genes are TRBV19 and TRBJ1-2; 9 of the junction bases match TRBD1. The sample consisted of PBMCs. In nucleotides, the sequence is TGTGCCAGTAGTCCGTCTGGTAGGACAGGGGCAAACTATGGCTACACCTTC. This gives the protein CASSPSGRTGANYGYTF.